Following are 4 T cell receptor beta chains from one sample sequenced in a study of blood T cell repertoires in COVID-19. The repertoire was sequenced with immunoSEQ multiplex PCR; TCRdb's copy has only in-frame clones and lacks some. Among approximately 400,000 clones, about 89% were seen once, and the ten largest hold about 0.83%. The sequencing input was PBMCs or T cells enriched from blood (not recorded which). The source of these receptors is a woman aged 40 to 50 who had been exposed to COVID-19.

A note on this clone: Other DNA variants within this sample encode the same CDR3. The rearrangement uses TRBV18 and TRBJ2-3; tentative D call: TRBD2 (5 bases). Trimming took off 2 bases at V and 2 bases at J, with 8 bases between the two ends. Germline lookup yields CDR1 KGHSH and CDR2 LQKENI. The CDR3 consists of 14 residues. In DNA form, the CDR3 reads TGTGCCAGCTCACCAGGACTGGACACAGATACGCAGTATTTT. This gives the protein CASSPGLDTDTQYF.

This rearrangement joins TRBV29-1 to TRBJ1-5; D remains unclear. Germline CDR1 is SQVTM and CDR2 is ANQGSEA. V lost 3 bases and J 3 bases, leaving 9 bases between the germline ends. CDR3 length equals 13 residues. CDR3 in DNA: TGCAGCGTTGACGAGGGTTTCAATCAGCCCCAGCATTTT. Its protein product is CSVDEGFNQPQHF. Variable domain in full (rest from reference TRBV29-1 and TRBJ1-5): SAVISQKPSRDICQRGTSLTIQCQVDSQVTMMFWYRQQPGQSLTLIATANQGSEATYESGFVIDKFPISRPNLTFSTLTVSNMSPEDSSIYLCSVDEGFNQPQHFGDGTRLSIL.

V usage is TRBV2 and J usage is TRBJ2-4; TRBD1 agrees at 9 bases. Germline V gives CDR1 SNHLY, CDR2 FYNNEI. The CDR3 contains 15 residues. V lost 4 bases to trimming and J lost 10 bases; unmatched junction nucleotides: 11. CDR3 bases: TGTGCCAGCAGTGTTGCCGGACAGGGGACGGAAATTCAGTACTTC. Protein: CASSVAGQGTEIQYF.

The chain combines TRBV2 with TRBJ1-2; 7 bases match TRBD1. The trim removed 10 bases at V and 2 bases at J, leaving 16 bases unmatched. Per germline, CDR1 SNHLY and CDR2 FYNNEI. CDR3 length equals 16 residues. The CDR3 nucleotides are TGTGCCATACCCGCACAAGCAGGGGGGCCCAACTATGGCTACACCTTC. Protein sequence: CAIPAQAGGPNYGYTF.